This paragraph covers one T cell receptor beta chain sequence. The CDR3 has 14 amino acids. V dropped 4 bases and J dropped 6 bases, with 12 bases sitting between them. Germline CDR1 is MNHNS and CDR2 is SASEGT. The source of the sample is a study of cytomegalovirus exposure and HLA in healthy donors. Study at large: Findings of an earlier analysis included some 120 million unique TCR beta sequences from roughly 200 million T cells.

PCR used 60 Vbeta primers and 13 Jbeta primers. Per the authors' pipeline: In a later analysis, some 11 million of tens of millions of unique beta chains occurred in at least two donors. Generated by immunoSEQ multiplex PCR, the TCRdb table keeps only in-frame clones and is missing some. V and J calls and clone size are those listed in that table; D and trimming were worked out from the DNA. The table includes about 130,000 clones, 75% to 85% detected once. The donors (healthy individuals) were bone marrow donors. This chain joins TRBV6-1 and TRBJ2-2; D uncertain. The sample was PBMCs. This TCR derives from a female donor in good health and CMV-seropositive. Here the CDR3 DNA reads TGTGCCAGCAGTGTCGGGTTAAACGCCGGGGAGCTGTTTTTT. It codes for CASSVGLNAGELFF.